These 30 T cell receptor beta chains originate from one sample sequenced in a study of shared clonotypes between healthy human individuals. The assay was immunoSEQ multiplex PCR, and TCRdb's table has in-frame clones only and misses some. The sample has approximately 400,000 clones, roughly 96% seen once; the top ten hold 0.25% to 0.35%. The sequenced material came from memory CD8+ T cells sorted from blood. The sample's subset: CD45RO+ cells pooled with CCR7-negative TemRA cells. These receptors were obtained from a man aged 25-40 years in good health.

The gene calls are TRBV9 and TRBJ2-3; D unresolved. V was cut by 4 bases and J by 3 bases, with 9 bases left in between. CDR3 length equals 13 residues. Per the germline V gene, CDR1 is SGDLS and CDR2 is YYNGEE. This CDR3 reads CASSLQRTDTQYF. The CDR3 DNA sequence: TGTGCCAGCAGCTTACAGCGAACAGATACGCAGTATTTT.

This chain uses TRBV28 with TRBJ2-7; TRBD2 matches at 9 bases. Germline V CDR1 and CDR2: MDHEN, SYDVKM. The length of the CDR3 is 17 residues. V dropped 4 bases and J dropped 5; count of bases not matched to a gene: 15. The CDR3 region is CASSSHKTSGLFNEQYF. In DNA form, the CDR3 reads TGTGCCAGCAGTTCCCACAAAACTAGCGGGCTTTTCAACGAGCAGTACTTC.

The chain joins TRBV4-1 to TRBJ2-6, with 7 bases aligning to TRBD1. Trimming took 3 bases from V and 1 from J; bases not matched to a gene: 3. Germline loops: CDR1 MGHRA, CDR2 YSYEKL. This CDR3 spans 16 amino acids. The CDR3 loop reads CASSHPTGSGANVLTF. CDR3 DNA sequence: TGCGCCAGCAGCCACCCGACAGGGTCTGGGGCCAACGTCCTGACTTTC.

The genes are TRBV28 and TRBJ1-3, with TRBD1 as a possible D gene (5 bases). V was shortened by 6 bases and J by 5 bases, with 11 bases between the two germline ends. The CDR3 has 13 residues. Germline CDR1 and CDR2: MDHEN and SYDVKM. CDR3 DNA: TGTGCCAGCAGCCCGGGGCAGCGAAACACCATATATTTT. It is translated as CASSPGQRNTIYF.

The rearrangement joins TRBV30 to TRBJ2-3, with D possibly being TRBD2 (7 bases). Germline values: CDR1 GTSNPN, CDR2 SVGIG (reference sequence). The CDR3 sequence is 13 residues long. The ends were cut back, 5 bases at V and 4 bases at J, with 13 bases in the middle. The CDR3 DNA sequence: TGTGCCTGGGGAGGGGGGGGACCAGATACGCAGTATTTT. Protein sequence: CAWGGGGPDTQYF.

The chain links TRBV25-1 to TRBJ2-1, with TRBD2 matching over 7 bases. The germline V gene encodes CDR1 MGHDK and CDR2 SYGVNS. The CDR3 has 15 amino acids. V shed 3 bases, J shed 2 bases, and the junction held 4 bases outside the gene matches. The CDR3 DNA reads as TGTGCCAGCAGTGACTATAGCGGGCCCTACAATGAGCAGTTCTTC. It specifies CASSDYSGPYNEQFF.

The chain carries TRBV14 and TRBJ2-3; D may match TRBD1 or TRBD2 (5 bases each). The length of the CDR3 is 13 residues. The germline CDR1 and CDR2 sequences are SGHDN and FVKESK. Trimming pared 4 bases from V and 0 bases from J, leaving 5 bases between. The CDR3 region is CASSRDSTDTQYF. For the CDR3, the DNA is TGTGCCAGCAGCCGGGACAGCACAGATACGCAGTATTTT.

The V and J genes are TRBV2 and TRBJ1-2, with 12 bases fitting TRBD1. The CDR3 contains 16 residues. Germline V lookup: CDR1 SNHLY, CDR2 FYNNEI. The V segment lost 5 bases and the J segment 4 bases; nucleotides outside the gene matches: 8. CDR3 DNA sequence: TGTGCCAGCAGTCGGGACAGGGGGCTATATTCCTATGGCTACACCTTC. Translation: CASSRDRGLYSYGYTF. The full variable domain, in which reference TRBV2 and TRBJ1-2 provide the parts outside the CDR3, is EPEVTQTPSHQVTQMGQEVILRCVPISNHLYFYWYRQILGQKVEFLVSFYNNEISEKSEIFDDQFSVERPDGSNFTLKIRSTKLEDSAMYFCASSRDRGLYSYGYTFGSGTRLTVV.

In regard to this clone: At one end the junction does not follow the germline gene, possibly because of a read error. The V call is TRBV20-1, the J call TRBJ1-6; the D is unclear. The CDR3 sequence is 11 residues long. Germline V CDR1 and CDR2: DFQATT, SNEGSKA (reference sequence). The chain's CDR3 is CSARGGSPLHF. Here the CDR3 DNA reads TGCAGTGCCAGAGGAGGTTCACCCCTCCACTTT.

The chain recombines TRBV5-6 with TRBJ2-7, with TRBD1 matching over 7 bases. The CDR3 runs 14 residues. V lost 1 base, J lost 3 bases, and 4 bases stayed unmatched. The V gene's germline CDR1 is SGHDT and CDR2 YYEEEE. The CDR3 reads CASSLSGQNYEQYF. The CDR3 nucleotides read TGTGCCAGCAGCTTGTCGGGACAGAACTACGAGCAGTACTTC.

This chain connects TRBV4-1 to TRBJ2-1; D is uncertain. V was trimmed by 6 bases and J by 3 bases, leaving 15 bases between them. Germline CDR1 is MGHRA and CDR2 is YSYEKL. The CDR3 has 15 amino acids. The CDR3 sequence is CASSLIGFGYNEQFF. The CDR3 bases are TGCGCCAGCAGTTTAATCGGATTCGGCTACAATGAGCAGTTCTTC.

This CDR3 is CASRRTSGFSYEQYF. The CDR3 DNA reads TGTGCCAGCAGGAGGACTAGCGGGTTCTCCTACGAGCAGTACTTC. The V call is TRBV27, the J call TRBJ2-7, with TRBD2 matching over 11 bases. This CDR3 spans 15 amino acids. Germline CDR1 and CDR2: MNHEY and SMNVEV (reference sequence). The junction had 4 bases not matched to a gene; V was cut back by 6 bases and J by 0 bases.

This sequence joins TRBV5-4 and TRBJ2-1, with 13 nucleotides matching TRBD2. V trimming: 1 base; J trimming: 10 bases; junction bases outside the gene matches: 8. CDR3 length: 16 amino acids. CDR1 is SGHNT and CDR2 is YYREEE in the germline V gene (reference sequence). The CDR3 spells CASSLRLAGGVGEQFF. The CDR3, as DNA: TGTGCCAGCAGCTTGCGACTAGCGGGAGGAGTTGGGGAGCAGTTCTTC.

CDR3 nucleotide sequence: TGTGCCAGTGGACTAGCGGGATCTGGTGGGACCCAGTACTTC. It is translated as CASGLAGSGGTQYF. The chain recombines TRBV9 with TRBJ2-5; 12 nucleotides line up with TRBD2. J lost 7 bases, V lost 8 bases, and 9 bases had no gene match. This CDR3 comprises 14 residues. Germline CDR1 is SGDLS and CDR2 is YYNGEE.

The chain is built from TRBV4-1 and TRBJ2-5; D remains ambiguous. Germline V gives CDR1 MGHRA, CDR2 YSYEKL. V lost 0 bases and J lost 3, with 11 bases in between. This CDR3 spans 15 amino acids. The CDR3 sequence is CASSQDWASKETQYF. For the CDR3, the DNA is TGCGCCAGCAGCCAAGATTGGGCATCAAAAGAGACCCAGTACTTC.

A word on this clone: Different DNA sequences within this sample yield the same CDR3. V usage is TRBV6-5 and J usage is TRBJ2-1; D is possibly TRBD2 (6 bases). Trimming took off 4 bases at V and 3 bases at J, with 7 bases between the two ends. Germline CDR1 reads MNHEY; CDR2 reads SVGAGI. The CDR3 is made up of 13 amino acids. CDR3 in amino acids: CASSLGLYNEQFF. DNA for the CDR3: TGTGCCAGCAGTTTGGGACTCTACAATGAGCAGTTCTTC.

As regards this clone: The sample carries other DNA sequences with the same CDR3. The rearrangement joins TRBV6-6 to TRBJ2-5; no firm D call. Germline loops: CDR1 MNHNY, CDR2 SVGAGI (reference sequence). Trimming cost V 3 bases and J 5 bases, with 4 bases left between them. The CDR3 is 11 amino acids. CDR3 DNA sequence: TGTGCCAGCAGTTATGGGGAGACCCAGTACTTC. Its protein product is CASSYGETQYF.

This sequence joins TRBV4-1 and TRBJ2-5; the match to TRBD2 covers 7 bases. Germline assignment: CDR1 MGHRA and CDR2 YSYEKL. V shed 3 bases, J shed 2 bases, and the junction held 6 bases outside the gene matches. The CDR3 contains 15 residues. The CDR3 DNA reads TGCGCCAGCAGCCAGACACTAGCGTCTCAAGAGACCCAGTACTTC. Its translation: CASSQTLASQETQYF.

The DNA of the CDR3 is TGCGCCAGCAGCCAAGGGCGTTCTAACTATGGCTACACCTTC. Translating gives CASSQGRSNYGYTF. The chain links TRBV4-1 to TRBJ1-2; the D is unclear. The CDR3 runs 14 residues. V was trimmed by 1 base and J by 0 bases, leaving 6 bases between them. CDR1 and CDR2 from the germline V gene are MGHRA and YSYEKL.

On this clone itself: The junction and the germline gene differ at one end; a read error may be behind it. This rearrangement joins TRBV11-3 to TRBJ2-7, with TRBD1 matching over 8 bases. The CDR3 consists of 12 residues. CDR1 and CDR2 from the germline V gene are SGHNT and YENEEA. The CDR3 loop reads CAGSNTGGEQYF. The DNA for the CDR3 is TGTGCCGGCAGCAACACAGGGGGCGAGCAGTACTTC.

The rearrangement uses TRBV5-1 and TRBJ2-7; tentatively, D is TRBD2 (5 bases). The CDR3 has 17 amino acids. V was trimmed by 0 bases and J by 1 base, leaving 17 bases between them. CDR1 and CDR2 from the germline V gene are SGHRS and YFSETQ. CDR3 nucleotides: TGCGCCAGCAGCTTGGGCCGGGGTAGCGACACTTCCTACGAGCAGTACTTC. It translates to CASSLGRGSDTSYEQYF.

The chain employs TRBV11-1 and TRBJ2-1; D is possibly TRBD1 (6 bases). V dropped 7 bases and J dropped 6 bases, with 16 bases sitting between them. The CDR3 is made up of 14 amino acids. The germline CDR1 and CDR2 sequences are SGHAT and FQDESV (reference sequence). Here the CDR3 reads CASTGNREPNEQFF. CDR3 DNA: TGTGCCAGCACCGGTAACAGGGAACCCAATGAGCAGTTCTTC.

CDR3 sequence: CASSLGLAGASEQFF. The CDR3 DNA is TGCGCCAGCAGCTTAGGTCTAGCGGGAGCTAGTGAGCAGTTCTTC. The V gene is TRBV5-1, the J gene TRBJ2-1, with 10 bases matching TRBD2. The germline V gene encodes CDR1 SGHRS and CDR2 YFSETQ. The V gene end was trimmed by 2 bases and the J gene end by 9 bases; junction bases not matched to a gene: 8. The CDR3 is 15 amino acids.

Notes on this clone: At the DNA level, this CDR3 is encoded by other sequences in the same sample as well. The chain joins TRBV2 to TRBJ2-7; D is ambiguous. This CDR3 region has 11 residues. In germline, CDR1 is SNHLY, CDR2 FYNNEI. Trimming took off 1 base at V and 3 bases at J, with 1 base between the two ends. The CDR3 loop reads CASSEGYEQYF. In DNA, the CDR3 is TGTGCCAGCAGTGAAGGCTACGAGCAGTACTTC. Full variable domain (outside the CDR3, taken from reference TRBV2 and TRBJ2-7): EPEVTQTPSHQVTQMGQEVILRCVPISNHLYFYWYRQILGQKVEFLVSFYNNEISEKSEIFDDQFSVERPDGSNFTLKIRSTKLEDSAMYFCASSEGYEQYFGPGTRLTVT.

This clone was picked up one time. V gene TRBV30 combines with J gene TRBJ2-7, with D maybe TRBD2 (5 bases). The CDR3 runs 13 residues. Between the trimmed V and J ends, which lost 2 bases and 6 bases, there was a span of 14 bases. Germline CDR1 GTSNPN, CDR2 SVGIG (reference sequence). CDR3 amino acids: CAWSIPRRLEQYF. The DNA of the CDR3 is TGTGCCTGGAGTATCCCTAGGAGGCTCGAGCAGTACTTC.

The chain employs TRBV7-9 and TRBJ2-7; D is ambiguous. Germline values: CDR1 SEHNR, CDR2 FQNEAQ (reference sequence). The V gene lost 2 bases and the J gene lost 6 bases, with 14 bases spanning the gap. The CDR3 runs 14 residues. CDR3 in amino acids: CASSLSLDNGEQYF. The CDR3 DNA reads TGTGCCAGCAGCTTATCGTTAGATAATGGCGAGCAGTACTTC.

J is TRBJ2-3 and V is TRBV6-4; 7 nucleotides align to TRBD2. CDR1 is MRHNA and CDR2 is SNTAGT in the germline V gene. The CDR3 contains 15 residues. The V and J ends lost 8 bases and 3 bases, in that order; junction bases with no gene match: 11. The CDR3 nucleotides are TGTGCCAGCCGATGGACTAGAGGGGTGACAGATACGCAGTATTTT. It codes for CASRWTRGVTDTQYF.

V and J are TRBV7-9 and TRBJ2-7, with a weak D call TRBD1 (6 bases). Germline CDR1 reads SEHNR; CDR2 reads FQNEAQ (reference sequence). Trimming cost V 4 bases and J 4 bases, with 8 bases left between them. The CDR3 runs to 12 residues. The CDR3: CASSWDIYEQYF. CDR3 DNA: TGTGCCAGCAGCTGGGACATTTACGAGCAGTACTTC.

This clone was picked up one time. CDR3 residues: CASTRSGANVLTF. In DNA, the CDR3 is TGTGCCAGCACCAGGTCTGGGGCCAACGTCCTGACTTTC. The rearrangement links TRBV9 to TRBJ2-6, with D uncertain. The V gene lost 6 bases and the J gene lost 1 base, with 5 bases spanning the gap. Germline V gives CDR1 SGDLS, CDR2 YYNGEE. This CDR3 has 13 residues.

V and J are TRBV30 and TRBJ1-3; no clear D gene. Trimming pared 0 bases from V and 0 bases from J, leaving 6 bases between. The CDR3 runs to 14 residues. Germline lookup yields CDR1 GTSNPN and CDR2 SVGIG (reference sequence). In DNA form, the CDR3 reads TGTGCCTGGAGTGTAGCAGGCTCTGGAAACACCATATATTTT. It yields the protein CAWSVAGSGNTIYF.